This entry lists 21 T cell receptor beta chains sequenced from one sample in a study of metastatic and nonmetastatic thyroid tumors. TCRdb redid the clone calls on the PCR reads using MiXCR. The sample has about 31,000 clones; roughly a fifth are singletons. No patient had received any treatment before thyroid surgery. Input material: blood. These receptors were collected from a female donor with papillary thyroid cancer or a benign thyroid nodule (not recorded which). Some clones in this sample may be carry-over from other donors' samples.

This clone was detected ten times or more. The chain links TRBV5-1 to TRBJ2-1; TRBD2 matches 13 bases. Germline assignment: CDR1 SGHRS and CDR2 YFSETQ. V dropped 3 bases and J dropped 8; count of bases not matched to a gene: 8. This CDR3 region has 16 residues. The CDR3 sequence: CASSSGLAGSYDEQFF. DNA of the CDR3: TGCGCCAGCAGCTCGGGACTAGCGGGGTCCTATGATGAGCAGTTCTTC.

In this sample, this clone turned up many times. The chain is built from TRBV4-1 and TRBJ1-5; weak D call: TRBD1 (5 bases). The CDR3 runs 19 residues. Trimming took off 0 bases at V and 0 bases at J, with 18 bases between the two ends. From germline, CDR1 is MGHRA and CDR2 YSYEKL. The CDR3 DNA sequence: TGCGCCAGCAGCCAAGATGGTGTGGAGGGGAAGGCTAGCAATCAGCCCCAGCATTTT. It specifies CASSQDGVEGKASNQPQHF.

In this sample, this clone turned up many times. The V and J genes are TRBV10-3 and TRBJ1-1, with D possibly TRBD1 on 5 matching bases. The CDR3 consists of 15 residues. The germline V gene encodes CDR1 ENHRY and CDR2 SYGVKD. Trimming took off 4 bases at V and 4 bases at J, with 16 bases between the two ends. CDR3 sequence reads: CAISARREGSTEAFF. CDR3 sequence (DNA): TGTGCCATCAGTGCCCGGCGGGAGGGGAGCACTGAAGCTTTCTTT.

This clone has a count of ten or more. The J gene is TRBJ1-3, the V gene TRBV7-9; D is unresolved. Germline loops: CDR1 SEHNR, CDR2 FQNEAQ (reference sequence). This CDR3 contains 14 residues. The ends were cut back, 1 base at V and 2 bases at J, with 6 bases in the middle. The CDR3 is CASSLDGAGNTIYF. CDR3 bases: TGTGCCAGCAGCTTAGACGGCGCTGGAAACACCATATATTTT.

This chain joins TRBV6-1 and TRBJ2-2; no clear D. Germline V gene data show CDR1 as MNHNS and CDR2 as SASEGT. Trimming left V 3 bases short and J 1 base short, with 6 bases between. The CDR3 contains 14 residues. CDR3 loop: CASSEPGNTGELFF. The CDR3 coding sequence is TGTGCCAGCAGTGAGCCAGGGAACACCGGGGAGCTGTTTTTT.

The chain recombines TRBV3-1 with TRBJ2-7; 11 nucleotides align to TRBD2. V lost 7 bases to trimming and J lost 5 bases; unmatched junction nucleotides: 10. The CDR3 covers 15 residues. Germline values: CDR1 LGHDT, CDR2 YNNKEL (reference sequence). CDR3 nucleotide sequence: TGTGCCAGCACTGATTTAGCGGGAGGGCCTAACGAGCAGTACTTC. This gives the protein CASTDLAGGPNEQYF.

CDR3 protein: CSARVLRTGNYGYTF. The DNA of the CDR3 is TGCAGTGCTAGGGTACTCCGCACAGGGAACTATGGCTACACCTTC. The chain combines TRBV20-1 with TRBJ1-2, with D perhaps matching TRBD1 (6 bases). Trimming took 3 bases from V and 2 from J, leaving 16 bases between them. Looked up from germline, CDR1 is DFQATT and CDR2 is SNEGSKA (reference sequence). The CDR3 spans 15 residues.

This clone showed up many times. This chain joins TRBV28 and TRBJ2-5; either TRBD1 or TRBD2 may supply D (6 bases each). Germline V gene sequence: CDR1 MDHEN, CDR2 SYDVKM. V was trimmed by 5 bases and J by 4 bases, leaving 8 bases between them. There are 12 residues in the CDR3. The CDR3 reads CASSGGGETQYF. Here the CDR3 DNA reads TGTGCCAGCAGTGGAGGGGGAGAGACCCAGTACTTC.

Many counts were recorded for this clone. This chain uses TRBV20-1 with TRBJ1-2; TRBD1 matches at 7 bases. Germline trimming cut 1 base from V and 8 bases from J; bases unmatched to any gene: 10. The CDR3 totals 14 residues. CDR1 and CDR2 from the germline V gene are DFQATT and SNEGSKA (reference sequence). CDR3 sequence reads: CSARVGLQGWGYTF. The CDR3 DNA follows: TGCAGTGCTAGAGTGGGGCTACAGGGGTGGGGCTACACCTTC.

The chain has TRBV19 and TRBJ1-2; 7 nucleotides match TRBD1. CDR3 length equals 15 residues. V lost 3 bases to trimming and J lost 3 bases; unmatched junction nucleotides: 7. Germline lookup yields CDR1 LNHDA and CDR2 SQIVND (reference sequence). CDR3 bases: TGTGCCAGTAGTATCCCTGAAGACAGGGACTATGGCTACACCTTC. Protein sequence: CASSIPEDRDYGYTF.

This clone was detected ten times or more. This CDR3 reads CASSFTEGNEQFF. CDR3 in DNA: TGTGCCAGCAGTTTTACGGAGGGGAATGAGCAGTTCTTC. The genes are TRBV27 and TRBJ2-1; TRBD2 is a possible D gene (6 bases). Germline CDR1 reads MNHEY; CDR2 reads SMNVEV (reference sequence). The CDR3 loop spans 13 amino acids. V dropped 3 bases and J dropped 7 bases, with 10 bases sitting between them.

The chain is built from TRBV24-1 and TRBJ1-4; D may be TRBD1 (5 bases). V was trimmed by 2 bases and J by 3 bases, leaving 9 bases between them. The germline V gene encodes CDR1 KGHDR and CDR2 SFDVKD. The CDR3 loop spans 15 amino acids. This CDR3 is CATSDSQESNEKLFF. For the CDR3, the DNA is TGTGCCACCAGTGATTCACAGGAATCTAATGAAAAACTGTTTTTT.

Many counts were recorded for this clone. V gene TRBV18 combines with J gene TRBJ1-1, with D perhaps matching TRBD1 (6 bases). The CDR3 spans 15 residues. Trimming removed 4 bases from V and 3 bases from J, with 15 bases in between. Germline V gene lookup returns CDR1 KGHSH and CDR2 LQKENI. The CDR3 loop is CASSLGHPRDTEAFF. The CDR3 DNA is TGTGCCAGCTCACTGGGACACCCAAGGGACACTGAAGCTTTCTTT.

A word on this clone: Sequence at one end of the junction differs from germline and may be a read error. The chain carries TRBV7-8 and TRBJ2-3; unclear D gene. The CDR3 length is 13 residues. Per germline, CDR1 SGHVS and CDR2 FQNEAQ. CDR3 in amino acids: CVSSPPRRDTQYF. The CDR3 nucleotides are TGTGTCAGCAGCCCCCCTAGGAGAGATACCCAGTATTTT. Supplemented by reference TRBV7-8 and TRBJ2-3, the full variable domain reads GAGVSQSPRYKVAKRGQDVALRCDPISGHVSLFWYQQALGQGPEFLTYFQNEAQLDKSGLPSDRFFAERPEGSVSTLKIQRTQQEDSAVYLCVSSPPRRDTQYFGPGTRLTVL.

This clone has at least ten counts. The chain has TRBV12-3 or TRBV12-4 and TRBJ1-1; possibly TRBD1 for D (5 bases). The length of the CDR3 is 12 residues. V lost 6 bases, J lost 11 bases, and 16 bases lay in between. The CDR3 region is CASSLAGREAFF. The CDR3 DNA reads TGTGCCAGCAGCCTCGCGGGACGCGAGGCTTTCTTT.

The chain recombines TRBV6-5 with TRBJ1-6; 10 bases fit TRBD1. CDR1 and CDR2 (germline): MNHEY, SVGAGI. Trimming removed 0 bases from V and 13 bases from J; junction bases left unmatched: 6. This CDR3 contains 15 residues. DNA of the CDR3: TGTGCCAGCAGTTACTCGGTGACAGGGGGCTCTCCCCTCCACTTT. Its translation: CASSYSVTGGSPLHF.

This clone showed up many times. V gene TRBV20-1 combines with J gene TRBJ1-1, with D maybe TRBD1 (5 bases). CDR1 and CDR2 (germline): DFQATT, SNEGSKA (reference sequence). The length of the CDR3 is 14 residues. V gave up 0 bases and J gave up 5 bases, with 13 bases separating them. CDR3 sequence: CSARDFQGWTEAFF. DNA for the CDR3: TGCAGTGCTAGAGATTTCCAGGGATGGACTGAAGCTTTCTTT.

This chain joins TRBV5-1 and TRBJ2-7, with D tentatively TRBD2 (6 bases). Germline V gives CDR1 SGHRS, CDR2 YFSETQ. V gave up 2 bases and J gave up 0 bases, with 9 bases separating them. The length of the CDR3 is 14 residues. CDR3 nucleotide sequence: TGCGCCAGCAGCTTTAGCGGAAGCTCCTACGAGCAGTACTTC. This encodes CASSFSGSSYEQYF.

This clone was counted many times. The chain employs TRBV7-3 and TRBJ2-3; TRBD2 matches at 8 bases. CDR3 length: 16 amino acids. Germline V CDR1 and CDR2: SGHTA, FQGTGA. Trimming took 2 bases from V and 6 from J; bases not matched to a gene: 10. Here the CDR3 reads CASSLHGRGVHDTQYF. The CDR3 nucleotides read TGTGCCAGCAGCTTACACGGGCGGGGGGTTCATGATACGCAGTATTTT.

At least ten counts were recorded for this clone. V and J are TRBV7-2 and TRBJ1-5, with 7 bases fitting TRBD1. The CDR3 extends over 14 amino acids. The ends lost 4 bases at V and 0 bases at J; junction bases unmatched: 0. Germline CDR1 and CDR2: SGHTA and FQGNSA. CDR3 region: CASSWDSSNQPQHF. The CDR3 DNA reads TGTGCCAGCAGCTGGGACAGTAGCAATCAGCCCCAGCATTTT.

The chain is built from TRBV11-1 and TRBJ1-1; D is uncertain. This CDR3 has 13 residues. The V gene lost 5 bases and the J gene lost 1 base, with 8 bases spanning the gap. Germline V gene sequence: CDR1 SGHAT, CDR2 FQDESV (reference sequence). The CDR3 spells CASSLWGNTEAFF. The CDR3 region has the DNA TGTGCCAGCAGCCTTTGGGGGAACACTGAAGCTTTCTTT.